A selection of T cell receptor beta chains follows, all from one sample in a study of T cells of healthy individuals. Via MiXCR, TCRdb re-called the 5' RACE reads, giving one row per CDR3 protein. The sample lists around 63,000 distinct CDR3 sequences; around 15% were seen once. Every receptor here comes from a human donor in good health. Each CDR3 is given with its conserved first and last residue. A D gene is named only where the DNA matches it firmly. Not every row has a clone size; where given, it reads once, few, many or a size class.

J: TRBJ1-5; V: TRBV6-6; D: TRBD1; size: -; DNA: TGTGCCAGCAGGATCCCGGGACAGAACAATCAGCCCCAGCATTTT; CDR3: CASRIPGQNNQPQHF
J: TRBJ1-2; V: TRBV12-3/TRBV12-4; D: TRBD1; size: -; DNA: TGTGCCAGCAGACGATCGGGACAGGGGACTGATGGCTACACCTTC; CDR3: CASRRSGQGTDGYTF
J: TRBJ1-1; V: TRBV6-5; D: -; size: many; DNA: TGTGCCAGCTCGTACCAGGCAGGGTTCACTGAAGCTTTCTTT; CDR3: CASSYQAGFTEAFF
J: TRBJ1-1; V: TRBV7-6; D: TRBD1; size: many; DNA: TGTGCCAGCAGCTTAGGGACAGGCCTCAACACTGAAGCTTTCTTT; CDR3: CASSLGTGLNTEAFF
J: TRBJ1-6; V: TRBV10-3; D: -; size: -; DNA: TGTGCCTATAAGGACAGTATTAATTCACCCCTCCACTTT; CDR3: CAYKDSINSPLHF
J: TRBJ1-2; V: TRBV6-1; D: -; size: -; DNA: TGTGCCAGCAGTGAAGGAGGTAACTATGGCTACACCTTC; CDR3: CASSEGGNYGYTF
J: TRBJ2-4; V: TRBV20-1; D: -; size: -; DNA: TGCAGTGCTAGAGCTGGCGGAAACATTCAGTACTTC; CDR3: CSARAGGNIQYF
J: TRBJ2-1; V: TRBV6-2/TRBV6-3; D: -; size: -; DNA: TGTGCCAGCACCCAATTAGCGGACTCCTACAATGAGCAGTTCTTC; CDR3: CASTQLADSYNEQFF
J: TRBJ1-6; V: TRBV3-1; D: TRBD1; size: few; DNA: TGTGCCAGCTCCTACGGGACAGAAAATTCACCCCTCCACTTT; CDR3: CASSYGTENSPLHF
J: TRBJ2-5; V: TRBV12-3/TRBV12-4; D: -; size: many; DNA: TGTGCCAGCAGTTTAGCGAAGGAGACCCAGTACTTC; CDR3: CASSLAKETQYF
J: TRBJ1-1; V: TRBV10-3; D: TRBD1; size: many; DNA: TGTGCACAGGGGGATGGCACTGAAGCTTTCTTT; CDR3: CAQGDGTEAFF
J: TRBJ2-2; V: TRBV2; D: -; size: -; DNA: TGTGCCAGCAGTGACCCCCGGTACACCGGGGAGCTGTTTTTT; CDR3: CASSDPRYTGELFF